The rows below give T cell receptor beta chains drawn from one sample of a study of OX40 agonist ivuxolimab in advanced cancers. Sequenced by immunoSEQ multiplex PCR; TCRdb stores in-frame clones only, minus some. This table has about 120,000 clones, 85% to 90% appearing once. Source: CD4+ or CD8+ T cells sorted from blood, taken in a trial of the OX40 agonist ivuxolimab. The receptors shown here come from an adult with an advanced solid tumor such as melanoma, head and neck, liver or kidney cancer. The CDR3 runs from the conserved cysteine through the conserved F or W. A D gene is named only where the DNA matches it firmly. Clone size is stated in some rows and not others, as once, few, many or a class when expanded.

TRBV5-1,-,-,TRBJ2-7,CASSFSQGGYEQYF,TGCGCCAGCAGCTTCTCGCAAGGGGGTTACGAGCAGTACTTC
TRBV30,-,-,TRBJ2-3,CAWAGWTPTDTQYF,TGTGCCTGGGCAGGTTGGACCCCTACAGATACGCAGTATTTT
TRBV28,-,-,TRBJ1-2,CASSLKGVGGYTF,TGTGCCAGCAGTTTAAAGGGGGTGGGCGGCTACACCTTC
TRBV6-5,-,-,TRBJ1-2,CASSMALLGGYTF,TGTGCCAGCAGTATGGCGCTCCTGGGCGGCTACACCTTC
TRBV10-3,TRBD2,-,TRBJ2-5,CAIWSSGQETQYF,TGTGCCATCTGGTCTAGCGGCCAAGAGACCCAGTACTTC
TRBV7-2,-,-,TRBJ2-2,CASSLVGDLNTGELFF,TGTGCCAGCAGCTTAGTTGGGGACCTGAACACCGGGGAGCTGTTTTTT
TRBV7-2,-,-,TRBJ2-2,CASMIGAETGELFF,TGTGCCAGCATGATAGGGGCAGAGACCGGGGAGCTGTTTTTT
TRBV7-9,-,-,TRBJ2-7,CASSKGPSYEQYF,TGTGCCAGCAGCAAGGGACCCTCCTACGAGCAGTACTTC
TRBV28,-,-,TRBJ1-2,CASRPPGSPYGYTF,TGTGCCAGCAGACCTCCCGGGAGCCCGTATGGCTACACCTTC
TRBV28,-,few,TRBJ1-2,CASSPPSGVYGYTF,TGTGCCAGCAGTCCGCCCTCTGGTGTTTATGGCTACACCTTC
TRBV29-1,-,-,TRBJ1-2,CSVDQEGNYGYTF,TGCAGCGTTGATCAGGAGGGTAACTATGGCTACACCTTC
TRBV28,-,-,TRBJ2-3,CASLRGSLRRGTDTQYF,TGTGCCAGCTTAAGGGGGAGCCTCCGGCGCGGCACAGATACGCAGTATTTT
TRBV6-5,TRBD1,once,TRBJ2-7,CASLDRGYEQYF,TGTGCCAGCCTAGACAGGGGATACGAGCAGTACTTC
TRBV7-9,-,-,TRBJ2-7,CASSPGTQNEQYF,TGTGCCAGCAGCCCCGGGACTCAGAACGAGCAGTACTTC
TRBV4-2,TRBD1,-,TRBJ2-3,CASSLSGTGHSASTDTQYF,TGTGCCAGCAGCCTCTCCGGGACAGGGCACAGCGCTAGCACAGATACGCAGTATTTT
TRBV11-2,-,-,TRBJ2-7,CASSPAQGRYEQYF,TGTGCCAGCAGTCCCGCCCAGGGTCGGTACGAGCAGTACTTC
TRBV19,-,-,TRBJ2-3,CASSGQSRDTQYF,TGTGCCAGTAGTGGTCAGTCGCGAGATACGCAGTATTTT
TRBV19,-,-,TRBJ1-2,CASTSRGVYGYTF,TGTGCCAGTACTTCAAGAGGGGTCTATGGCTACACCTTC
TRBV28,-,-,TRBJ1-1,CASSEGGDTEAFF,TGTGCCAGCAGTGAGGGGGGGGACACTGAAGCTTTCTTT
TRBV5-4,-,-,TRBJ1-4,CASSVGQGEKLFF,TGTGCCAGCAGCGTGGGACAAGGGGAAAAACTGTTTTTT
TRBV5-6,TRBD1,few,TRBJ1-2,CASLPGQGNYGYTF,TGTGCCAGCTTGCCGGGACAGGGGAACTATGGCTACACCTTC
TRBV7-2,TRBD2,-,TRBJ2-1,CASSRPLLAGGRGYEQFF,TGTGCCAGCAGCCGCCCTCTACTAGCGGGGGGTCGAGGGTATGAGCAGTTCTTC
TRBV19,-,-,TRBJ1-2,CASSMEGTLNYGYTF,TGTGCCAGTAGTATGGAAGGGACCCTTAACTATGGCTACACCTTC
TRBV10-3,TRBD1,-,TRBJ1-3,CATSGTGLTNTIYF,TGTGCCACCTCCGGGACAGGGTTAACTAACACCATATATTTT
TRBV6-4,-,-,TRBJ1-1,CASSANGRNTEAFF,TGTGCCAGCAGTGCCAACGGCAGGAACACTGAAGCTTTCTTT
TRBV2,-,once,TRBJ1-5,CASSAGQNQPQHF,TGTGCCAGCAGTGCTGGTCAGAATCAGCCCCAGCATTTT
TRBV5-5,TRBD1,-,TRBJ1-6,CASSFEPDRGGYNSPLHF,TGTGCCAGCAGCTTTGAACCGGACAGGGGTGGATATAATTCACCCCTCCACTTT
TRBV10-2,-,-,TRBJ1-1,CASSVAGGYTEAFF,TGCGCCAGCAGTGTGGCTGGGGGGTACACTGAAGCTTTCTTT
TRBV19,TRBD1,-,TRBJ1-2,CASSTGAGYGYTF,TGTGCCAGTTCTACAGGGGCGGGCTATGGCTACACCTTC
TRBV2,TRBD1,-,TRBJ2-3,CASSSDRVQYF,TGTGCCAGCAGTTCGGACAGGGTACAGTATTTT
TRBV28,-,-,TRBJ1-6,CASSSGQRNNSPLHF,TGTGCCAGCAGTTCCGGACAGAGAAATAATTCACCCCTCCACTTT
TRBV7-9,TRBD2,-,TRBJ2-5,CASSLGLARRLGQETQYF,TGTGCCAGCAGCTTGGGACTAGCGCGCCGCCTCGGGCAAGAGACCCAGTACTTC
TRBV29-1,TRBD1,-,TRBJ1-5,CSVGVTGEEQPQHF,TGCAGCGTTGGGGTAACAGGGGAGGAACAGCCCCAGCATTTT
TRBV28,-,-,TRBJ2-6,CASSGANVLTF,TGTGCCAGCAGTGGTGCCAACGTCCTGACTTTC
TRBV19,-,-,TRBJ1-5,CASSRDPVNQPQHF,TGTGCCAGTAGCCGAGACCCCGTCAATCAGCCCCAGCATTTT
TRBV30,-,-,TRBJ2-3,CAWGGLDTDTQYF,TGTGCCTGGGGGGGGCTAGACACAGATACGCAGTATTTT
TRBV7-2,-,-,TRBJ2-3,CASSPIALADTQYF,TGTGCCAGCAGCCCGATAGCCCTCGCAGATACGCAGTATTTT
TRBV5-6,-,-,TRBJ2-6,CASSLPRSGANVLTF,TGTGCCAGCAGCCTCCCCCGATCTGGGGCCAACGTCCTGACTTTC
TRBV19,TRBD2,-,TRBJ2-1,CASSTSGGRNEQFF,TGTGCCAGTAGTACAAGCGGGGGGAGGAATGAGCAGTTCTTC